One sample yielded the 9 T cell receptor beta chains listed below, sequenced in a study of blood T cell repertoires in COVID-19. Profiling relied on immunoSEQ multiplex PCR, and the TCRdb table lists in-frame clones only, not all of them. This table holds approximately 170,000 clones, approximately 87% found once. Input material: peripheral blood. These TCRs come from a woman in her seventies with acute or convalescent COVID-19.

The CDR3 DNA follows: TGTGCCAGCAGCCAAGGAGGACTAGCGGGCTACGAGCAGTACTTC. Translating it yields CASSQGGLAGYEQYF. V and J are TRBV3-1 (or the pseudogene TRBV3-2) and TRBJ2-7; TRBD2 agrees at 11 bases. Germline trimming cut 1 base from V and 3 bases from J; bases unmatched to any gene: 2. The CDR3 is 15 residues long. Germline V gives CDR1 LGHDT, CDR2 YNNKEL (reference sequence).

This chain connects TRBV7-6 to TRBJ1-1; D gene ambiguous. Germline V gives CDR1 SGHVS, CDR2 FNYEAQ. CDR3 length: 11 residues. With 5 bases removed from V and 6 bases from J, the gap between germline ends came to 7 bases. DNA of the CDR3: TGTGCCAGCAGCACACACCCTGAAGCTTTCTTT. Translating it yields CASSTHPEAFF.

V is TRBV19 and J is TRBJ2-3; weak D call: TRBD2 (6 bases). With 1 base removed from V and 2 bases from J, the gap between germline ends came to 19 bases. The CDR3 has 18 residues. The V gene's germline CDR1 is LNHDA and CDR2 SQIVND (reference sequence). CDR3 nucleotide sequence: TGTGCCAGTAGTATAGCCGCCTCTCGGGGGTCGTCCACAGATACGCAGTATTTT. Translation gives CASSIAASRGSSTDTQYF.

This chain connects TRBV5-4 to TRBJ2-7; D is perhaps TRBD1 (6 bases). Germline V lookup: CDR1 SGHNT, CDR2 YYREEE (reference sequence). The V end lost 0 bases, the J end lost 6 bases, and 10 bases lay between the germline ends. The length of the CDR3 is 13 residues. This chain's CDR3 is CASSLDRVGEQYF. The CDR3 nucleotides read TGTGCCAGCAGCTTGGACAGGGTGGGCGAGCAGTACTTC.

The V and J genes are TRBV5-1 and TRBJ1-6; tentative D call: TRBD1 (6 bases). Germline assignment: CDR1 SGHRS and CDR2 YFSETQ. V was pared by 1 base and J by 9 bases, with 14 bases between. CDR3 length: 15 residues. This chain's CDR3 is CASSLSTGIRSPLHF. In DNA, the CDR3 is TGCGCCAGCAGCTTGAGTACAGGGATACGTTCACCCCTCCACTTT. The complete variable domain, with remaining parts taken from reference TRBV5-1 and TRBJ1-6, reads KAGVTQTPRYLIKTRGQQVTLSCSPISGHRSVSWYQQTPGQGLQFLFEYFSETQRNKGNFPGRFSGRQFSNSRSEMNVSTLELGDSALYLCASSLSTGIRSPLHFGNGTRLTVT.

The chain combines TRBV7-2 with TRBJ1-2; D remains unclear. The germline gives CDR1 SGHTA, CDR2 FQGNSA. The CDR3 is made up of 14 amino acids. The V end was cut by 0 bases, the J end by 5 bases, with 10 bases between. The CDR3 region has the DNA TGTGCCAGCAGCTTAGCAGATCTAGGATATGGCTACACCTTC. Protein: CASSLADLGYGYTF. Using reference TRBV7-2 and TRBJ1-2 for the parts outside the CDR3, the full variable domain is GAGVSQSPSNKVTEKGKDVELRCDPISGHTALYWYRQSLGQGLEFLIYFQGNSAPDKSGLPSDRFSAERTGGSVSTLTIQRTQQEDSAVYLCASSLADLGYGYTFGSGTRLTVV.

The rearrangement joins TRBV5-4 to TRBJ2-2; D unclear. The V gene lost 1 base and the J gene lost 0 bases, with 10 bases spanning the gap. This CDR3 region has 16 residues. Germline CDR1 is SGHNT and CDR2 is YYREEE (reference sequence). DNA for the CDR3: TGTGCCAGCAGCTTGCAGTCTTATACGAACACCGGGGAGCTGTTTTTT. Residues: CASSLQSYTNTGELFF.

For the CDR3, the DNA is TGTGCCAGCGGAAGACCGGACAGGAGACAAGAGACCCAGTACTTC. This translates into CASGRPDRRQETQYF. The chain uses TRBV27 and TRBJ2-5, with 7 bases fitting TRBD1. With 8 bases clipped from V and 2 bases from J, the junction kept 11 bases outside the gene matches. The CDR3 runs 15 residues. Germline V lookup: CDR1 MNHEY, CDR2 SMNVEV (reference sequence).

DNA of the CDR3: TGCGCCAGCAGCGCGGAAGGGGGCGCCGGTACCGGGGAGCTGTTTTTT. It specifies CASSAEGGAGTGELFF. The rearrangement uses TRBV5-1 and TRBJ2-2, with 7 positions matching TRBD1. V shed 4 bases, J shed 5 bases, and the junction held 11 bases outside the gene matches. This CDR3 spans 16 amino acids. Germline CDR1 is SGHRS and CDR2 is YFSETQ. The full variable domain, rest sourced from reference TRBV5-1 and TRBJ2-2, is KAGVTQTPRYLIKTRGQQVTLSCSPISGHRSVSWYQQTPGQGLQFLFEYFSETQRNKGNFPGRFSGRQFSNSRSEMNVSTLELGDSALYLCASSAEGGAGTGELFFGEGSRLTVL.